These 21 T cell receptor beta chains originate from one sample sequenced in a study of metastatic and nonmetastatic thyroid tumors. Using MiXCR, TCRdb re-called clones from the PCR reads. There are approximately 11,000 clones in the sample; 25% to 35% occur only once, and over 9.5% lies in the top ten. No patient received treatment before thyroid surgery. Sequences were obtained from tumor tissue. The receptors were sampled from a male donor with papillary thyroid cancer or a benign thyroid nodule (not recorded which). Some clones in this sample may be carry-over from other donors' samples.

In its sample, this clone was seen many times. A read error may explain this, as a much larger clone is one base away. Given the absence of the conserved phenylalanine or tryptophan at the CDR3 end, a read error is likely. This rearrangement joins TRBV10-1 to TRBJ2-3; D is unresolved. V lost 1 base, J lost 4 bases, and 3 bases lay in between. This CDR3 spans 12 amino acids. Germline CDR1 reads WNHNN; CDR2 reads SYGVQD (reference sequence). The CDR3 loop is CASSEFADTQYL. The CDR3 nucleotides read TGCGCCAGCAGTGAGTTTGCAGATACGCAGTATCTT.

The sample holds a few counts of this clone. The rearrangement joins TRBV6-5 to TRBJ1-2; 9 nucleotides agree with TRBD1. Germline trimming cut 2 bases from V and 7 bases from J; bases unmatched to any gene: 14. The CDR3 covers 17 residues. Germline V lookup: CDR1 MNHEY, CDR2 SVGAGI. The CDR3 bases are TGTGCCAGCAGTTACCTGGGGACAGGGAAAAGAGTCGGTGGCTACACCTTC. This gives the protein CASSYLGTGKRVGGYTF.

V and J are TRBV15 and TRBJ2-1, with D unclear. V was cut by 3 bases and J by 7 bases, with 16 bases left in between. The CDR3 spans 15 residues. Germline CDR1 reads LNHNV; CDR2 reads YYDKDF (reference sequence). This CDR3 reads CATSSITEGLNEQFF. CDR3 DNA sequence: TGTGCCACCAGCAGTATAACAGAAGGATTGAATGAGCAGTTCTTC.

This clone was seen repeatedly, ten times or more. The CDR3 protein is CSARTADEQYF. The CDR3 DNA reads TGCAGCGCCAGGACAGCGGACGAGCAGTACTTC. The chain combines TRBV29-1 with TRBJ2-7; TRBD1 might be the D (6 bases). The V end lost 7 bases, the J end lost 5 bases, and 12 bases lay between the germline ends. The CDR3 has 11 residues. The germline V gene encodes CDR1 SQVTM and CDR2 ANQGSEA.

This clone is termed medium-sized. This chain uses TRBV28 with TRBJ2-3; D remains unclear. Germline CDR1 MDHEN, CDR2 SYDVKM. The V end lost 7 bases, the J end lost 1 base, and 6 bases lay between the germline ends. The CDR3 totals 12 residues. This CDR3 reads CASNQRTDTQYF. CDR3 DNA: TGTGCCAGCAACCAACGCACAGATACGCAGTATTTT.

This clone rates as medium-sized. This CDR3 is also generated by other DNA sequences in the sample. V usage is TRBV27 and J usage is TRBJ2-7, with TRBD2 matching 7 bases. The length of the CDR3 is 14 residues. Germline-derived CDR1 and CDR2 are MNHEY and SMNVEV (reference sequence). J gave up 3 bases and V 2 bases, and 4 bases lay outside the gene matches. The CDR3 sequence is CASSLAGDVYEQYF. The DNA for the CDR3 is TGTGCCAGCAGTTTAGCGGGAGATGTCTACGAGCAGTACTTC.

In this sample, this clone is medium-sized. V is TRBV3-1 and J is TRBJ1-2, with 10 positions matching TRBD1. The CDR3 covers 17 residues. Per germline, CDR1 LGHDT and CDR2 YNNKEL (reference sequence). Trimming at V came to 4 bases and at J to 8 bases, leaving 16 bases not matched to a gene. Here the CDR3 DNA reads TGTGCCAGCAGCCCCCATCTGGGAGGGGGGACAGGGGAAGGCTACACCTTC. Amino acid sequence: CASSPHLGGGTGEGYTF.

The rearrangement links TRBV7-6 to TRBJ2-7; 8 bases map to TRBD2. Germline V CDR1 and CDR2: SGHVS, FNYEAQ. Trimming took 1 base from V and 5 from J; bases not matched to a gene: 10. The CDR3 is 16 residues long. The CDR3 coding sequence is TGTGCCAGCAGCTTAGAACGCGGGAGGCTGATAGACGAGCAGTACTTC. It specifies CASSLERGRLIDEQYF.

V usage is TRBV7-2 and J usage is TRBJ2-7; D is possibly TRBD1 (6 bases). The CDR3 is 14 residues long. Germline CDR1 and CDR2: SGHTA and FQGNSA. The V end was cut by 4 bases, the J end by 6 bases, with 16 bases between. The CDR3 loop is CASSSRQVLSEQYF. The CDR3, as DNA: TGTGCCAGCAGCTCGAGACAGGTCCTCTCCGAGCAGTACTTC.

V and J are TRBV19 and TRBJ2-1, with TRBD2 matching over 10 bases. Losses at the gene ends were 6 bases for V and 8 bases for J; bases not matched to a gene: 16. This CDR3 contains 17 residues. Germline CDR1 and CDR2: LNHDA and SQIVND (reference sequence). The CDR3 DNA sequence: TGTGCCAGTAGCTACGCCACTAGCGGGAACAGTCGGCATGAGCAGTTCTTC. Translating gives CASSYATSGNSRHEQFF. Full variable domain (missing parts from reference TRBV19 and TRBJ2-1): DGGITQSPKYLFRKEGQNVTLSCEQNLNHDAMYWYRQDPGQGLRLIYYSQIVNDFQKGDIAEGYSVSREKKESFPLTVTSAQKNPTAFYLCASSYATSGNSRHEQFFGPGTRLTVL.

This clone is classed as medium-sized. This rearrangement joins TRBV6-1 to TRBJ2-2; TRBD1 matches 7 bases. The CDR3 loop spans 14 amino acids. Germline loops: CDR1 MNHNS, CDR2 SASEGT. V shed 5 bases, J shed 5 bases, and the junction held 5 bases outside the gene matches. DNA for the CDR3: TGTGCCAGCAGTACCGGGACAGAAACCGGGGAGCTGTTTTTT. Its protein product is CASSTGTETGELFF.

The sample holds a few counts of this clone. The chain combines TRBV5-1 with TRBJ2-4; 12 bases match TRBD1. The J segment lost 7 bases and the V segment lost 5 bases, leaving 7 bases of the junction unmatched. From germline, CDR1 is SGHRS and CDR2 YFSETQ. The CDR3 contains 15 residues. The CDR3 DNA follows: TGCGCCAGCAGACCCGGGACAGGGGGCGTGAACATTCAGTACTTC. Residues: CASRPGTGGVNIQYF.

The chain recombines TRBV6-2 or TRBV6-3 with TRBJ2-1; 7 bases are shared with TRBD1. The germline V gene encodes CDR1 MNHEY and CDR2 SVGEGT. The CDR3 loop spans 14 amino acids. The V gene end was trimmed by 6 bases and the J gene end by 4 bases; junction bases not matched to a gene: 6. The CDR3 DNA sequence: TGTGCCAGCAGCCTGGGACAGTATTACAATGAGCAGTTCTTC. This translates into CASSLGQYYNEQFF.

By share of the sample, this clone is large. V usage is TRBV2 and J usage is TRBJ1-1, with TRBD1 matching 7 bases. V shed 5 bases and J 5 bases; nucleotides not matched to a gene: 8. The CDR3 is 14 amino acids. Germline V gives CDR1 SNHLY, CDR2 FYNNEI. This chain's CDR3 is CASSQPAGGTEAFF. The CDR3 DNA reads as TGTGCCAGCAGTCAGCCCGCAGGGGGAACTGAAGCTTTCTTT.

This clone was counted ten times or more. The chain recombines TRBV5-5 with TRBJ1-2; tentative D call: TRBD1 (5 bases). Germline V lookup: CDR1 SGHKS, CDR2 YYEKEE (reference sequence). Trimming pared 4 bases from V and 4 bases from J, leaving 11 bases between. This CDR3 is built from 13 residues. CDR3 nucleotides: TGTGCCAGCAGCCCCGGACACTCCTATGGCTACACCTTC. It is translated as CASSPGHSYGYTF.

This clone was detected ten times or more. This chain links TRBV3-1 with TRBJ1-4; D may be TRBD1 (5 bases). The V gene's germline CDR1 is LGHDT and CDR2 YNNKEL (reference sequence). Trimming took off 0 bases at V and 3 bases at J, with 11 bases between the two ends. The CDR3 runs to 16 residues. CDR3 in amino acids: CASSQDLLTANEKLFF. The CDR3 nucleotides are TGTGCCAGCAGCCAAGATCTCTTGACAGCTAATGAAAAACTGTTTTTT.

This chain connects TRBV5-1 to TRBJ2-7, with D unclear. V shed 4 bases and J shed 3 bases, with 14 bases lying between them. The CDR3 is made up of 14 amino acids. Germline V gives CDR1 SGHRS, CDR2 YFSETQ. The CDR3 nucleotides are TGCGCCAGCAGCCCTCCGGGCGCCAGCTACGAGCAGTACTTC. This sequence encodes CASSPPGASYEQYF.

The chain combines TRBV19 with TRBJ1-4; D gene unclear. V lost 3 bases to trimming and J lost 8 bases, with 13 bases between them. From germline, CDR1 is LNHDA and CDR2 SQIVND (reference sequence). This CDR3 contains 14 residues. CDR3 amino acids: CASSMGPAPEKLFF. The CDR3, as DNA: TGTGCCAGTAGTATGGGCCCGGCCCCAGAAAAACTGTTTTTT.

In the case of this clone: The junction departs from the called germline gene at one end, perhaps through a read error. The J gene is TRBJ2-2, the V gene TRBV7-6, with a possible D match to TRBD2 (7 bases). This CDR3 contains 16 residues. Germline assignment: CDR1 SGHVS and CDR2 FNYEAQ. This chain's CDR3 is CASIPRRGAWTGEPFF. As DNA, the CDR3 is TGTGCCAGCATCCCCAGACGGGGGGCATGGACCGGGGAGCCGTTTTTT. Using reference TRBV7-6 and TRBJ2-2 for the parts outside the CDR3, the full variable domain is GAGVSQSPRYKVTKRGQDVALRCDPISGHVSLYWYRQALGQGPEFLTYFNYEAQQDKSGLPNDRFSAERPEGSISTLTIQRTEQRDSAMYRCASIPRRGAWTGEPFFGEGSRLTVL.

By share, this clone counts as medium-sized. The rearrangement links TRBV20-1 to TRBJ2-3; TRBD2 matches at 11 bases. The V segment lost 6 bases and the J segment 6 bases; nucleotides outside the gene matches: 8. The CDR3 has 14 residues. Germline CDR1 is DFQATT and CDR2 is SNEGSKA (reference sequence). The CDR3 nucleotides are TGCAGTGCCCATAGCGGGAGGGATAGCGATACGCAGTATTTT. Amino acid sequence: CSAHSGRDSDTQYF.

About this clone itself: A read error may be the cause here, since a much bigger clone is one base away. Other nucleotide sequences from this sample produce the same CDR3. The rearrangement uses TRBV10-1 and TRBJ2-3; D ambiguous. The CDR3 runs 12 residues. CDR1 and CDR2 (germline): WNHNN, SYGVQD (reference sequence). CDR3 nucleotide sequence: TGCGCTGGCAGTGAGTTTGCAGATACGCAGTATTTT. Translation: CAGSEFADTQYF.